Below, one TCR beta chain is given with its context. The antigen remains undetermined. The data were produced by immunoSEQ multiplex PCR, yet TCRdb's version contains in-frame clones alone and is incomplete. The sample lists roughly 1,000,000 clones, more than 75% occurring once. This sample is drawn from a study of shared clonotypes between healthy human individuals. Overall study findings and caveats: What naive subsets generally showed was a larger estimated richness than memory subsets showed.

The sample comprised memory CD4+ T cells from PBMCs. Subset defined: CD45RA-negative fraction. This receptor was taken from a man younger than 30 in good health. Some clones in this sample may be carry-over from other donors' samples.

The CDR3 sequence: CASSQDRDRAYNEQFF. The CDR3 DNA sequence: TGTGCCAGCAGCCAAGACAGGGACAGAGCCTACAATGAGCAGTTCTTC. The gene calls are TRBV4-2 and TRBJ2-1, with 7 bases aligning to TRBD1. CDR1 and CDR2 (germline): LGHNA, YNFKEQ. This CDR3 has 16 residues. Losses at the gene ends were 0 bases for V and 2 bases for J; bases not matched to a gene: 4.